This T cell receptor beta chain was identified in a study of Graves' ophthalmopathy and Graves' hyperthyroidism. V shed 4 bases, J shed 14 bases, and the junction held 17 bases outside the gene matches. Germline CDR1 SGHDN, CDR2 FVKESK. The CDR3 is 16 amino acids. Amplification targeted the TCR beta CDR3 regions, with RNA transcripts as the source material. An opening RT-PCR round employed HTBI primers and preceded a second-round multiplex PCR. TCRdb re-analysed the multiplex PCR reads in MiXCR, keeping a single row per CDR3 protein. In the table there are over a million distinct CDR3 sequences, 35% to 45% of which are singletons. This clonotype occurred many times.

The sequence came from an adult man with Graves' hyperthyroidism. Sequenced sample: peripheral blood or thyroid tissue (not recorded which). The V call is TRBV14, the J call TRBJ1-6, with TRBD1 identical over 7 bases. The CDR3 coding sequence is TGTGCCAGCAGCCTGGGGACAGTCCCCCTCCTTGGGGCCCTCCACTTT. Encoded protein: CASSLGTVPLLGALHF.